This T cell receptor beta chain was documented in a study of blood T cell repertoires in COVID-19. Turning to the study itself: From the United States, Italy and Spain came samples of acute and convalescent COVID-19.

Sequencing used immunoSEQ multiplex PCR; TCRdb keeps in-frame clones, though not all of them. This table holds 200,000 to 250,000 clones, about 86% found once. Trimming removed 6 bases from V and 6 bases from J; junction bases left unmatched: 15. Germline CDR1 reads KGHSH; CDR2 reads LQKENI. This CDR3 has 17 amino acids. The receptor was derived from a man older than 75 with acute or convalescent COVID-19. The rearrangement links TRBV18 to TRBJ2-1; TRBD2 agrees at 9 bases. Specimen: peripheral blood. The CDR3 protein is CASSPPLLREGGNEQFF. CDR3 nucleotides: TGTGCCAGCTCCCCTCCGCTTTTGCGGGAGGGAGGCAATGAGCAGTTCTTC.